The 27 T cell receptor beta chains given below trace back to one sample, sequenced in a study of regulatory T cells in long-lasting Graves disease. The time point was: newly diagnosed GD, antithyroid drugs for less than 3 months. PBMC-derived RNA was used for the TCR library. Building of the TCR beta libraries involved iRepertoire HTBI primers and Arm-PCR of CDR3 regions. TCRdb re-derived calls from the multiplex PCR reads in MiXCR, one entry per CDR3 protein. The data contain approximately 250,000 distinct CDR3 sequences, about 16% of them seen just once; the ten biggest clones take up approximately 24%. The sequencing used peripheral blood mononuclear cells (PBMCs), collected at new diagnosis, from a patient treated with antithyroid drugs. Receptors were obtained from a female donor with Graves disease.

This clonotype was seen only a few times. This rearrangement joins TRBV7-2 to TRBJ1-6; D uncertain. CDR1 is SGHTA, CDR2 FQGNSA, per germline. CDR3 size: 13 residues. V gave up 0 bases and J gave up 7 bases, with 4 bases separating them. The CDR3 DNA is TGTGCCAGCAGCTTAGCCGGGAATTCACCCCTCCACTTT. Protein: CASSLAGNSPLHF.

This clonotype appeared many times. The J gene is TRBJ2-1, the V gene TRBV24-1; the match to TRBD1 covers 10 bases. With 4 bases clipped from V and 8 bases from J, the junction kept 4 bases outside the gene matches. The CDR3 contains 14 residues. The germline gives CDR1 KGHDR, CDR2 SFDVKD. CDR3 DNA sequence: TGTGCCACCAGTGAACCGACAGGGGGCGATGAGCAGTTCTTC. Translated: CATSEPTGGDEQFF.

This clonotype came up many times. The chain employs TRBV19 and TRBJ2-5; TRBD1 might be the D (6 bases). The CDR3 has 13 residues. Looked up from germline, CDR1 is LNHDA and CDR2 is SQIVND (reference sequence). V lost 4 bases and J lost 5, with 11 bases in between. The CDR3 reads CASSTGDGETQYF. CDR3 DNA: TGTGCCAGTAGTACAGGGGACGGGGAGACCCAGTACTTC.

This clonotype was seen ten or more times. The CDR3 spells CASSEESGRAHEQFF. The CDR3, as DNA: TGTGCCAGCAGTGAAGAGAGCGGGAGGGCCCATGAGCAGTTCTTC. This sequence joins TRBV2 and TRBJ2-1; 10 positions match TRBD2. This CDR3 contains 15 residues. With V trimmed by 1 base and J by 8 bases, 5 bases remained unmatched. Per the germline V gene, CDR1 is SNHLY and CDR2 is FYNNEI. Filled out from reference TRBV2 and TRBJ2-1, the complete variable domain reads EPEVTQTPSHQVTQMGQEVILRCVPISNHLYFYWYRQILGQKVEFLVSFYNNEISEKSEIFDDQFSVERPDGSNFTLKIRSTKLEDSAMYFCASSEESGRAHEQFFGPGTRLTVL.

There are many counts of this clonotype. The chain uses TRBV12-3 or TRBV12-4 and TRBJ2-1, with 7 nucleotides matching TRBD2. The CDR3 consists of 16 residues. V was clipped by 5 bases and J by 0 bases; unmatched bases: 7. CDR3 sequence reads: CASSGTSESSYNEQFF. The CDR3 DNA follows: TGTGCCAGCAGTGGCACTAGCGAGAGCTCCTACAATGAGCAGTTCTTC.

The CDR3 loop is CAIEGENADTQYF. The DNA for the CDR3 is TGTGCCATCGAGGGGGAGAATGCAGATACGCAGTATTTT. The gene calls are TRBV10-3 and TRBJ2-3; maybe TRBD1 (6 bases). The CDR3 length is 13 residues. Germline-derived CDR1 and CDR2 are ENHRY and SYGVKD. V lost 8 bases and J lost 4, with 13 bases in between.

The chain recombines TRBV2 with TRBJ1-1, with D uncertain. CDR3 length equals 14 residues. In germline, CDR1 is SNHLY, CDR2 FYNNEI. The germline V and J ends were trimmed by 6 bases and 6 bases, with 17 bases remaining between them. The CDR3 here is CASSGKRKTPEAFF. The CDR3, as DNA: TGTGCCAGCAGCGGGAAGCGGAAGACTCCTGAAGCTTTCTTT.

This clonotype came up many times. The J gene is TRBJ2-1, the V gene TRBV20-1, with 7 bases aligning to TRBD2. V shed 1 base and J 1 base; nucleotides not matched to a gene: 10. The germline V gene encodes CDR1 DFQATT and CDR2 SNEGSKA (reference sequence). The CDR3 sequence is 17 residues long. CDR3 sequence reads: CSARGAGASPSYNEQFF. DNA of the CDR3: TGCAGTGCTAGAGGGGCGGGAGCGAGTCCTTCCTACAATGAGCAGTTCTTC.

This clonotype was counted many times. This chain links TRBV18 with TRBJ1-2; 11 bases fit TRBD1. The CDR3 extends over 15 amino acids. Germline CDR1 KGHSH, CDR2 LQKENI. V lost 4 bases to trimming and J lost 9 bases; unmatched junction nucleotides: 10. The CDR3 coding sequence is TGTGCCAGCTCACGAGTTGGGGGACAGGGGGTTCGCTACACCTTC. This sequence encodes CASSRVGGQGVRYTF.

This clonotype was picked up many times. This chain joins TRBV18 and TRBJ2-7, with a weak D call TRBD2 (6 bases). V was cut by 3 bases and J by 7 bases, with 22 bases left in between. Germline CDR1 KGHSH, CDR2 LQKENI. The CDR3 consists of 16 residues. CDR3 bases: TGTGCCAGCTCACCTAGGACGAGTCGCGGGGCTGGGGAGCAGTACTTC. Protein: CASSPRTSRGAGEQYF.

There are many counts of this clonotype. The rearrangement uses TRBV24-1 and TRBJ1-2; no clear D gene. The V gene lost 2 bases and the J gene lost 6 bases, with 12 bases spanning the gap. Germline lookup yields CDR1 KGHDR and CDR2 SFDVKD. This CDR3 spans 14 amino acids. CDR3 amino acids: CATSDSTSGHGYTF. The DNA of the CDR3 is TGTGCCACCAGTGATTCTACCAGTGGCCATGGCTACACCTTC.

Ten or more counts support this clonotype. The chain is built from TRBV11-2 and TRBJ2-7; the D call may be TRBD1 or TRBD2 (5 bases each). The germline CDR1 and CDR2 sequences are SGHAT and FQNNGV. The CDR3 spans 15 residues. V was shortened by 4 bases and J by 2 bases, with 15 bases between the two germline ends. CDR3 sequence (DNA): TGTGCCAGCAGCTGGGGGACCTCCCGCCCCTACGAGCAGTACTTC. It yields the protein CASSWGTSRPYEQYF.

The V gene is TRBV28, the J gene TRBJ2-7; D is tentatively TRBD1 or TRBD2 (6 bases each). Per germline, CDR1 MDHEN and CDR2 SYDVKM. The CDR3 covers 16 residues. Deletions cut 3 bases from V and 0 bases from J, with 15 bases between. The CDR3 DNA sequence: TGTGCCAGCAGTTTTAAGGGGGGCAGGGACTCCTACGAGCAGTACTTC. It is translated as CASSFKGGRDSYEQYF.

This clonotype was seen ten or more times. The V call is TRBV7-2, the J call TRBJ2-7, with D maybe TRBD1 (6 bases). The germline V gene has CDR1 SGHTA and CDR2 FQGNSA. With 6 bases removed from V and 3 bases from J, the gap between germline ends came to 12 bases. This CDR3 contains 13 residues. The CDR3 here is CASRSQGIYEQYF. The CDR3 nucleotides read TGTGCCAGCAGATCTCAGGGGATCTACGAGCAGTACTTC.

Many counts were recorded for this clonotype. The chain uses TRBV28 and TRBJ2-7, with D possibly being TRBD2 (6 bases). The V and J ends lost 6 bases and 0 bases respectively, with 15 bases between them. Germline-derived CDR1 and CDR2 are MDHEN and SYDVKM. The CDR3 has 15 residues. The CDR3 region is CASRGGQFSSYEQYF. The CDR3 bases are TGTGCCAGCAGGGGAGGCCAGTTCAGCTCCTACGAGCAGTACTTC.

In its sample, this clonotype ranks as medium-sized. CDR3 region: CASSERLDTTEAFF. CDR3 in DNA: TGTGCCAGCAGTGAAAGACTAGACACAACTGAAGCTTTCTTT. The chain carries TRBV6-2 or TRBV6-3 and TRBJ1-1; D ambiguous. CDR3 size: 14 residues. Germline V gene lookup returns CDR1 MNHEY and CDR2 SVGEGT. The germline V and J ends were trimmed by 5 bases and 5 bases, with 15 bases remaining between them.

This clonotype was recorded many times. The chain links TRBV20-1 to TRBJ2-1, with D possibly being TRBD2 (5 bases). Trimming took off 1 base at V and 5 bases at J, with 12 bases between the two ends. Per germline, CDR1 DFQATT and CDR2 SNEGSKA (reference sequence). CDR3 length equals 14 residues. The CDR3 region is CSARVAQNNNEQFF. In DNA, the CDR3 is TGCAGTGCTAGAGTAGCGCAGAACAACAATGAGCAGTTCTTC.

Ten or more counts support this clonotype. The rearrangement joins TRBV7-2 to TRBJ1-2; D gene unclear. CDR1 and CDR2 from the germline V gene are SGHTA and FQGNSA. There are 12 residues in the CDR3. Trimming pared 1 base from V and 8 bases from J, leaving 8 bases between. This CDR3 is CASSLDTVGYTF. The CDR3 bases are TGTGCCAGCAGCTTAGATACCGTAGGCTACACCTTC.

This clonotype was observed a few times. The chain couples TRBV20-1 to TRBJ2-3; TRBD2 matches 12 bases. There are 15 residues in the CDR3. V shed 2 bases and J 5 bases; nucleotides not matched to a gene: 5. The germline CDR1 and CDR2 sequences are DFQATT and SNEGSKA (reference sequence). The CDR3, as DNA: TGCAGTGCTAGAAGACTAGCGGGAGTGGGAGATACGCAGTATTTT. This codes for CSARRLAGVGDTQYF.

This clonotype was seen more than once but under ten times. One junction end does not reproduce the germline sequence, and a read error may be involved. The V gene is TRBV5-1, the J gene TRBJ2-5; 9 bases map to TRBD1. CDR3 length: 14 residues. The V gene's germline CDR1 is SGHRS and CDR2 YFSETQ. In DNA form, the CDR3 reads TGCGCCAGCAACTTGGGACAGGGAGAAGAGACCCAGTACTTC. Its protein product is CASNLGQGEETQYF. The full variable domain, rest sourced from reference TRBV5-1 and TRBJ2-5, is KAGVTQTPRYLIKTRGQQVTLSCSPISGHRSVSWYQQTPGQGLQFLFEYFSETQRNKGNFPGRFSGRQFSNSRSEMNVSTLELGDSALYLCASNLGQGEETQYFGPGTRLLVL.

This clonotype was seen at least ten times. The chain has TRBV15 and TRBJ2-1; the match to TRBD2 covers 11 bases. V shed 1 base and J 6 bases; nucleotides not matched to a gene: 2. In germline, CDR1 is LNHNV, CDR2 YYDKDF (reference sequence). This CDR3 is 15 amino acids long. As DNA, the CDR3 is TGTGCCACCAGCAGAGGGGGACTAGCGGTCAATGAGCAGTTCTTC. This sequence encodes CATSRGGLAVNEQFF.

This clonotype has ten or more counts. CDR3 sequence: CASSPMGTEAFF. The CDR3 coding sequence is TGTGCCAGCAGTCCCATGGGGACTGAAGCTTTCTTT. This chain joins TRBV6-1 and TRBJ1-1; D gene uncertain. There are 12 residues in the CDR3. Germline V lookup: CDR1 MNHNS, CDR2 SASEGT. V gave up 5 bases and J gave up 5 bases, with 9 bases separating them.

This clonotype appeared many times. J is TRBJ1-1 and V is TRBV18, with 8 bases matching TRBD1. Germline V gene sequence: CDR1 KGHSH, CDR2 LQKENI. The CDR3 has 16 residues. V shed 3 bases and J 5 bases; nucleotides not matched to a gene: 11. The DNA for the CDR3 is TGTGCCAGCTCACCGCAGACAGGGGAGGAGGGGACTGAAGCTTTCTTT. Translating gives CASSPQTGEEGTEAFF.

The V call is TRBV20-1, the J call TRBJ2-3; D unclear. Deletions cut 2 bases from V and 0 bases from J, with 12 bases between. The CDR3 length is 15 residues. Germline values: CDR1 DFQATT, CDR2 SNEGSKA (reference sequence). The CDR3 sequence is CSARPTAPSTDTQYF. The CDR3 DNA follows: TGCAGTGCTAGACCGACCGCCCCTAGCACAGATACGCAGTATTTT.

This clonotype was seen repeatedly, ten times or more. The chain has TRBV28 and TRBJ1-1; a possible D gene is TRBD1 (5 bases). V was clipped by 1 base and J by 1 base, with 10 bases between them. Per the germline V gene, CDR1 is MDHEN and CDR2 is SYDVKM. The CDR3 loop spans 15 amino acids. The CDR3 sequence is CASSLYGTGNTEAFF. The DNA for the CDR3 is TGTGCCAGCAGTTTATACGGGACGGGGAACACTGAAGCTTTCTTT. Full variable domain (rest looked up from reference TRBV28 and TRBJ1-1): DVKVTQSSRYLVKRTGEKVFLECVQDMDHENMFWYRQDPGLGLRLIYFSYDVKMKEKGDIPEGYSVSREKKERFSLILESASTNQTSMYLCASSLYGTGNTEAFFGQGTRLTVV.

About this clonotype: The likely explanation is a read error, given a far larger clone one base away. The chain links TRBV28 to TRBJ2-1; TRBD2 aligns across 9 bases. The CDR3 loop spans 14 amino acids. V shed 6 bases and J 13 bases; nucleotides not matched to a gene: 13. Germline V gives CDR1 MDHEN, CDR2 SYDVKM. The DNA for the CDR3 is TGTGCCAGCAGACTAGCGGGCCTCCAAGAGACCCAGTTCTTC. This gives the protein CASRLAGLQETQFF.

A note on this clonotype: With a much larger clone just one base away, this may be a read error. V gene TRBV5-1 combines with J gene TRBJ2-3; possibly TRBD2 for D (6 bases). Germline V CDR1 and CDR2: SGHRS, YFSETQ. Trimming cost V 5 bases and J 4 bases, with 11 bases left between them. The CDR3 sequence is 13 residues long. CDR3 sequence: CASSAGGADTQYF. CDR3 nucleotides: TGCGCCAGCAGTGCAGGCGGGGCAGATACGCAGTATTTT.